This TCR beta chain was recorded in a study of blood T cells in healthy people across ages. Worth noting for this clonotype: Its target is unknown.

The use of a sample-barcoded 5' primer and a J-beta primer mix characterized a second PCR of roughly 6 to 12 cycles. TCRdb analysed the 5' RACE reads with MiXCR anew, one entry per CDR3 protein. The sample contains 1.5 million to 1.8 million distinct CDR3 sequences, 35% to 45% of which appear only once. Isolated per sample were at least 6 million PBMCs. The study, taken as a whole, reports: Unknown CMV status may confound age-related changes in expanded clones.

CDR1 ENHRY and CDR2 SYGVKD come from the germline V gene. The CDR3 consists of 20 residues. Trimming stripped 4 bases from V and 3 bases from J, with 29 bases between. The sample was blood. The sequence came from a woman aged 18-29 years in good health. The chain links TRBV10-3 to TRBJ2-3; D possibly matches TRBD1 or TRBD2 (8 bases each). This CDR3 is CAISGGGQGRERELTDTQYF. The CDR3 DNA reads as TGTGCCATCAGTGGAGGTGGACAGGGAAGGGAGCGGGAGTTGACAGATACGCAGTATTTT.